This TCR beta chain was documented in a study of blood T cell repertoires in COVID-19. Assay used: immunoSEQ multiplex PCR; TCRdb lists only in-frame clones, some missing. The repertoire holds a few hundred thousand clones, with about 88% as singletons. Germline assignment: CDR1 MDHEN and CDR2 SYDVKM. The CDR3 extends over 17 amino acids. The V end lost 8 bases, the J end lost 3 bases, and 25 bases lay between the germline ends. This sequence was found in a human donor in a cohort sampled during active COVID-19. The chain joins TRBV28 to TRBJ1-2, with TRBD1 as a possible D gene (6 bases). Material for sequencing was peripheral blood. Here the CDR3 reads CASPHQTLRDKDYGYTF. In DNA, the CDR3 is TGTGCCAGCCCACACCAAACTCTCCGGGACAAGGACTATGGCTACACCTTC.